This TCR beta chain was found in a study of PD-1 blockade in classical Hodgkin lymphoma. Points from the study as a whole: By C4D1 there was a significant rise in CD4+ TCR diversity but not in CD8+ TCR diversity.

Data came from immunoSEQ multiplex PCR; TCRdb stores just in-frame clones and leaves some out. Of 46,000 or so clones listed, 88% were seen once; the top ten hold roughly 9.7%. Each patient's relapse followed autologous stem cell transplantation, and brentuximab vedotin exposure varied. This clone was observed a handful of times. The antigen is undetermined. CDR3 size: 15 residues. Germline-derived CDR1 and CDR2 are LNHDA and SQIVND (reference sequence). J lost 4 bases, V lost 5 bases, and 6 bases had no gene match. The V and J genes are TRBV19 and TRBJ2-3, with TRBD2 matching 10 bases. The sample was peripheral blood mononuclear cells (PBMCs), taken at baseline. The origin of this receptor is a human donor with classical Hodgkin lymphoma. CDR3 DNA: TGTGCCAGTAGTTCCCTAGCGGGAGCAGCAGATACGCAGTATTTT. Amino acid sequence: CASSSLAGAADTQYF.